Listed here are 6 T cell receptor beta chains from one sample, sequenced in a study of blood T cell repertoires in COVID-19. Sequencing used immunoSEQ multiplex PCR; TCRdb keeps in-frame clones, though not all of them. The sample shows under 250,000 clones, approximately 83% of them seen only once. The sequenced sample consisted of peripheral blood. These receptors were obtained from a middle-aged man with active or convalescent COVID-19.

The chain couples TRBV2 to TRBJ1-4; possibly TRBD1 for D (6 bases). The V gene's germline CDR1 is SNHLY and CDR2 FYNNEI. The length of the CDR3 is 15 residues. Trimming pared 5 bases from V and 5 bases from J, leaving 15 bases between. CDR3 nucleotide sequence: TGTGCCAGCAGTTCGGGGGGCCTTACGAATGAAAAACTGTTTTTT. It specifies CASSSGGLTNEKLFF.

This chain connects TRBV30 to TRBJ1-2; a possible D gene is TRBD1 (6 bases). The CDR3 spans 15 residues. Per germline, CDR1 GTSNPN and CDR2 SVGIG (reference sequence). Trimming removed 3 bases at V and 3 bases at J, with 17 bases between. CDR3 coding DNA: TGTGCCTGGAGAATTCCGGGACAACAACACTATGGCTACACCTTC. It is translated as CAWRIPGQQHYGYTF.

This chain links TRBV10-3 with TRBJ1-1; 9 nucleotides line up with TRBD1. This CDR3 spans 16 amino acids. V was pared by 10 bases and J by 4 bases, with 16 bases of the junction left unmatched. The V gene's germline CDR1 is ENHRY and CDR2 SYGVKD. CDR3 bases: TGTGCCACTTCGATTTCTCCCGGGACAGGGACCACTGAAGCTTTCTTT. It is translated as CATSISPGTGTTEAFF.

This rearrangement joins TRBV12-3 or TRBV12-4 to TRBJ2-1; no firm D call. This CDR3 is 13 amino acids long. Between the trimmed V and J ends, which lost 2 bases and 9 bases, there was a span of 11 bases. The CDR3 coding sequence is TGTGCCAGCAGTTTACTGGTAGCCGCTGAGCAGTTCTTC. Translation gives CASSLLVAAEQFF.

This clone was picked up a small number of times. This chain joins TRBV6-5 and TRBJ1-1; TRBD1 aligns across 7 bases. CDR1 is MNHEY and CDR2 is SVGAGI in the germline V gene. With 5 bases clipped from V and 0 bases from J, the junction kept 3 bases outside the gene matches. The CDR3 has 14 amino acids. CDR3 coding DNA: TGTGCCAGCAGTCTCGACAGGGTGAACACTGAAGCTTTCTTT. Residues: CASSLDRVNTEAFF.

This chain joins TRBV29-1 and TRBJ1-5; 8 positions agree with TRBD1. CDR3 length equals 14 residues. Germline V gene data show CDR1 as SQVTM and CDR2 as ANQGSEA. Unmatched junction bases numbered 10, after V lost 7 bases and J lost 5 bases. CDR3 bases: TGCAGCGCCATTCCGGACAGGGTCTATCAGCCCCAGCATTTT. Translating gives CSAIPDRVYQPQHF.